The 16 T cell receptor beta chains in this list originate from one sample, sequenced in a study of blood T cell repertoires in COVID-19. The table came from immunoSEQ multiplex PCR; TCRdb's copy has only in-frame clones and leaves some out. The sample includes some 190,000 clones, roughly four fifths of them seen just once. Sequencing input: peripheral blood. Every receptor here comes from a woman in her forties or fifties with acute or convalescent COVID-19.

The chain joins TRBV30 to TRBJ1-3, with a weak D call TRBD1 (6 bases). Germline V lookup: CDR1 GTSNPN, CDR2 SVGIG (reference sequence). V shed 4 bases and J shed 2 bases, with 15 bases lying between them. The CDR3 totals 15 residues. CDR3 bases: TGTGCCTGGAAATCCAGGGGCGCGACTGGAAACACCATATATTTT. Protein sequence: CAWKSRGATGNTIYF.

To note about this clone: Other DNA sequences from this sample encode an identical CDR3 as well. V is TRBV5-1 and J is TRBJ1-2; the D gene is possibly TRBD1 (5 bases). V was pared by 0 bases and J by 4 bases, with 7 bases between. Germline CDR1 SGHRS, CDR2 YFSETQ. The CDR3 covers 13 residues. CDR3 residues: CASSLGQSYGYTF. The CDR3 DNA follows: TGCGCCAGCAGCTTGGGACAGTCCTATGGCTACACCTTC.

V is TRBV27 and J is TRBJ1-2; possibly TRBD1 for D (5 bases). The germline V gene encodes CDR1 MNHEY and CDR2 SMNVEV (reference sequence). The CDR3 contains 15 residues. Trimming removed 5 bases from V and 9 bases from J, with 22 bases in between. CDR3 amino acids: CASSHRGLGVERYTF. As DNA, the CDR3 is TGTGCCAGCAGTCACCGAGGTTTAGGGGTCGAACGCTACACCTTC.

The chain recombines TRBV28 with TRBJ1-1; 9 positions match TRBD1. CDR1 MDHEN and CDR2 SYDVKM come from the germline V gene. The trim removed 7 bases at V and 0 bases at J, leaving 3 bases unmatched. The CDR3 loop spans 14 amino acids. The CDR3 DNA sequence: TGTGCCAGCACTACAGGGGGCTTGAACACTGAAGCTTTCTTT. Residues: CASTTGGLNTEAFF.

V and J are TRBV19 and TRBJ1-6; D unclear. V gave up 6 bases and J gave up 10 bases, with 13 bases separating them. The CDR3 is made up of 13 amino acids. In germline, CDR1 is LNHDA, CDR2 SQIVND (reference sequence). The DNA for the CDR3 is TGTGCCAGTAGCTGGGCCGTTGGGTCACCCCTCCACTTT. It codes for CASSWAVGSPLHF. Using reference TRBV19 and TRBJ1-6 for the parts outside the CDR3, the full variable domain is DGGITQSPKYLFRKEGQNVTLSCEQNLNHDAMYWYRQDPGQGLRLIYYSQIVNDFQKGDIAEGYSVSREKKESFPLTVTSAQKNPTAFYLCASSWAVGSPLHFGNGTRLTVT.

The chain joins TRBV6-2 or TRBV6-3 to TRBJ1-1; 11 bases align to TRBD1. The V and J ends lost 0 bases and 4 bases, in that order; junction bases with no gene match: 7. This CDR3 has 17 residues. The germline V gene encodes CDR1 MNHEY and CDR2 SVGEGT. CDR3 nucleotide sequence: TGTGCCAGCAGTTACTCGAAGGTCGGGACAGGGGGCACTGAAGCTTTCTTT. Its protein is CASSYSKVGTGGTEAFF.

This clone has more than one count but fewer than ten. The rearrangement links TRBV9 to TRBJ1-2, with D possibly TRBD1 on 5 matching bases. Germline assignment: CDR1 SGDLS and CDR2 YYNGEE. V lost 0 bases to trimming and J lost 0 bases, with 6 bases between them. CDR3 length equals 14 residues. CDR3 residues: CASSVGQTNYGYTF. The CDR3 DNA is TGTGCCAGCAGCGTAGGACAGACTAACTATGGCTACACCTTC.

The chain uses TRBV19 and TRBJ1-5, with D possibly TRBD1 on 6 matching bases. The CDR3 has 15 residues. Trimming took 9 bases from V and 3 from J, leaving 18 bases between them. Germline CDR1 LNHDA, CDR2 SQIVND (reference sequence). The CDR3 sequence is CASSAGGGLNQPQHF. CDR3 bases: TGTGCCAGCTCGGCCGGGGGGGGCCTCAATCAGCCCCAGCATTTT.

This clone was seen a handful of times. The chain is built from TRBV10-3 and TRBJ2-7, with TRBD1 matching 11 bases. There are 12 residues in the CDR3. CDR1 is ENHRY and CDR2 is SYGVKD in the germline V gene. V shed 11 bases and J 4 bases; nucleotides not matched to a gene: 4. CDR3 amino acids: CASGTGGYEQYF. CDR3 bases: TGTGCCTCCGGGACAGGGGGGTACGAGCAGTACTTC.

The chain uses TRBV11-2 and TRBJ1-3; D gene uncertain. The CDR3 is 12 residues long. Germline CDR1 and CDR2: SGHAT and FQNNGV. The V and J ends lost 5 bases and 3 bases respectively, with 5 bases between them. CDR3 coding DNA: TGTGCCAGCAGCCCGGTTGGAAACACCATATATTTT. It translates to CASSPVGNTIYF.

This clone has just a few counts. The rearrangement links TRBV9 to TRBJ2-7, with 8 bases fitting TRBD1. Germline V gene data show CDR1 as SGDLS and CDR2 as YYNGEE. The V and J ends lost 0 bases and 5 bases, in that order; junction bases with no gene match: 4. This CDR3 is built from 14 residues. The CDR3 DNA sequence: TGTGCCAGCAGCGTAGGCGGACAGGGCAACGAGCAGTACTTC. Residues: CASSVGGQGNEQYF.

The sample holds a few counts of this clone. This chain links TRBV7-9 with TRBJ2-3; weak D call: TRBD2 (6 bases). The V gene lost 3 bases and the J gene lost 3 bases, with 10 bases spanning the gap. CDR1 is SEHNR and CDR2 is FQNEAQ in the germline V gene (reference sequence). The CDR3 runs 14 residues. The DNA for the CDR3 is TGTGCCAGCAGCTTTAGCGGAGTTACAGATACGCAGTATTTT. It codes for CASSFSGVTDTQYF.

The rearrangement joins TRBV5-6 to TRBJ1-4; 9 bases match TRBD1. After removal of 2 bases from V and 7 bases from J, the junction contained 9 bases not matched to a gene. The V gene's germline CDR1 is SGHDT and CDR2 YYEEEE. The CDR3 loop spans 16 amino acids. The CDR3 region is CASSLNTGGVGEKLFF. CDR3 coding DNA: TGTGCCAGCAGCTTAAACACAGGGGGCGTAGGTGAAAAACTGTTTTTT.

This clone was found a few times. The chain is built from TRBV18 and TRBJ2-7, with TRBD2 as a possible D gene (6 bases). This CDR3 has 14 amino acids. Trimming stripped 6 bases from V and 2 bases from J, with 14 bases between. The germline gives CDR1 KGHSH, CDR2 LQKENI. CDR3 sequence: CASSSGLGTYEQYF. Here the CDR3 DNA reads TGTGCCAGCTCCTCGGGACTCGGTACCTACGAGCAGTACTTC.

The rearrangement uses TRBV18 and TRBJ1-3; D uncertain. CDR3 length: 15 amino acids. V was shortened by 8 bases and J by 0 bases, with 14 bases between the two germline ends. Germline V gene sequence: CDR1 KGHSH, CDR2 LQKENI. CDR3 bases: TGTGCCAGCGCCGATTTCCGGGGCTCTGGAAACACCATATATTTT. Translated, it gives CASADFRGSGNTIYF.

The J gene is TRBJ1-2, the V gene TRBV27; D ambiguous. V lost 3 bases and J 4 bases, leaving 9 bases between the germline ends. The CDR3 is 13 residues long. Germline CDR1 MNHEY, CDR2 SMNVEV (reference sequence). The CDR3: CASSFRGGYGYTF. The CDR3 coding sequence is TGTGCCAGCAGTTTTCGGGGTGGCTATGGCTACACCTTC.